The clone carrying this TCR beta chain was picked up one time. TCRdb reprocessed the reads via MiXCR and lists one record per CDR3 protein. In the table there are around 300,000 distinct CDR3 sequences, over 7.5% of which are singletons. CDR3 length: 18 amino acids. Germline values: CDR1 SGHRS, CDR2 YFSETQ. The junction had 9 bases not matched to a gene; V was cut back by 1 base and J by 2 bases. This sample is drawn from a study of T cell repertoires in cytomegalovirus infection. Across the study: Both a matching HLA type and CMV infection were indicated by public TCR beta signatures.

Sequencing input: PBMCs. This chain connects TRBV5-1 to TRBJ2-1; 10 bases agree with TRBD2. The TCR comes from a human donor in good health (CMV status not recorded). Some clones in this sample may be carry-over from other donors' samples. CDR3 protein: CASSLRSSGSTPYNEQFF. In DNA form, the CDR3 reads TGCGCCAGCAGCTTGCGGTCTAGCGGGAGTACCCCCTACAATGAGCAGTTCTTC.